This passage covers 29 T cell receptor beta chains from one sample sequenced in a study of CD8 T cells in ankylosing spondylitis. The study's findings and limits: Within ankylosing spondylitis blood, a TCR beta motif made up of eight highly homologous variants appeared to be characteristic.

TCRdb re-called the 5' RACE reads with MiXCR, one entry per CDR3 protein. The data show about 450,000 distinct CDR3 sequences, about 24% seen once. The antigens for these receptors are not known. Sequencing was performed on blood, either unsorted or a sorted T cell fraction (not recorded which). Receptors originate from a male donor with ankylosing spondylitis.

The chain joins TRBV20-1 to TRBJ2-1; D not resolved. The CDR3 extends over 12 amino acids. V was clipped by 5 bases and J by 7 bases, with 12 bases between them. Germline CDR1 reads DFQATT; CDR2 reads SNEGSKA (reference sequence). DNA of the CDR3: TGCAGTGCTCAAACCCTCATAAATGAGCAGTTCTTC. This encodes CSAQTLINEQFF.

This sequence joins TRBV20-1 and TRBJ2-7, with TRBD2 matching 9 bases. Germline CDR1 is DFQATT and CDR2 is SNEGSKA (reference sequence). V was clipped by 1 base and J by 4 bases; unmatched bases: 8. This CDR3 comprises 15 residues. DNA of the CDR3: TGCAGTGCTAGAGGCGGGAGGGCCTTCGGGTACGAGCAGTACTTC. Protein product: CSARGGRAFGYEQYF.

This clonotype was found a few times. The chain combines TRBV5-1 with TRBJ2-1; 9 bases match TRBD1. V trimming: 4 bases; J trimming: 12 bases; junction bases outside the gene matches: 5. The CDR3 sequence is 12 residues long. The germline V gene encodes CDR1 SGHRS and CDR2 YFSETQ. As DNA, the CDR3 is TGCGCCAGCAGCGTACAGGGGGCAAGGCAGTTCTTC. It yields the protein CASSVQGARQFF. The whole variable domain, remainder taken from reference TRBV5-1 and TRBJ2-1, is KAGVTQTPRYLIKTRGQQVTLSCSPISGHRSVSWYQQTPGQGLQFLFEYFSETQRNKGNFPGRFSGRQFSNSRSEMNVSTLELGDSALYLCASSVQGARQFFGPGTRLTVL.

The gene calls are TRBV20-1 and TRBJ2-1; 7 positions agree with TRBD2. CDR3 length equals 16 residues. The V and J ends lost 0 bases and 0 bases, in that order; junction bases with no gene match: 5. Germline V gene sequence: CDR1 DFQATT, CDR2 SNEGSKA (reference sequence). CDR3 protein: CSARDWAGVSYNEQFF. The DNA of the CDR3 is TGCAGTGCTAGAGATTGGGCGGGAGTCTCCTACAATGAGCAGTTCTTC.

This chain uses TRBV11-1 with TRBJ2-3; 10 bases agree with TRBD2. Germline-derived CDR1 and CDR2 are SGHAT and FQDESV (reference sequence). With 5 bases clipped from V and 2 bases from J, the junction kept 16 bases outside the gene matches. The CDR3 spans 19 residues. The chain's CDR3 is CASSPAGRTSGAYTDTQYF. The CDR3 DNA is TGTGCCAGCAGCCCCGCCGGGAGGACTAGCGGAGCCTACACAGATACGCAGTATTTT.

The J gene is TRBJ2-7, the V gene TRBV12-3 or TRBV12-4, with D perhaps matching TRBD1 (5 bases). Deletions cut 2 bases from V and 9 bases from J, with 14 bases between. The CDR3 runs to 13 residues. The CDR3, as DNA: TGTGCCAGCAGTTTATCCCAGGGAATTGCGCAGTACGTC. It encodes CASSLSQGIAQYV.

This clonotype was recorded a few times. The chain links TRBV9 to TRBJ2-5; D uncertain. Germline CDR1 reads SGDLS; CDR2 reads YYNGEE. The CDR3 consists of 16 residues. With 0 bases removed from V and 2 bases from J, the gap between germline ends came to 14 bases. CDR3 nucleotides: TGTGCCAGCAGCGTAGGAGTGGGGTACCTACAAGAGACCCAGTACTTC. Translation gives CASSVGVGYLQETQYF.

CDR3 in amino acids: CASRLGQGAWNYGYTF. Written as DNA, the CDR3 is TGTGCCAGCAGGCTCGGACAGGGAGCTTGGAACTATGGCTACACCTTC. This chain links TRBV12-3 or TRBV12-4 with TRBJ1-2, with 8 bases that match TRBD1. The CDR3 length is 16 residues. V was pared by 6 bases and J by 2 bases, with 11 bases of the junction left unmatched.

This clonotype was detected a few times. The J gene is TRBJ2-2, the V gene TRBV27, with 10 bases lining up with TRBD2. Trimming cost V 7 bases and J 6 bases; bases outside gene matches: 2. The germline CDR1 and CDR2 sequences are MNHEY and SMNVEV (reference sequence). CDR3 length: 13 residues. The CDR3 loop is CASKSGRAGELFF. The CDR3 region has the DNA TGTGCCAGCAAAAGCGGGAGGGCCGGGGAGCTGTTTTTT.

CDR3: CASSSTGASNEKLFF. The CDR3 bases are TGCGCCAGCAGCAGCACAGGGGCCTCTAATGAAAAACTGTTTTTT. The chain joins TRBV5-1 to TRBJ1-4; 7 positions match TRBD1. The CDR3 sequence is 15 residues long. The V gene's germline CDR1 is SGHRS and CDR2 YFSETQ. The V gene end was trimmed by 4 bases and the J gene end by 3 bases; junction bases not matched to a gene: 6.

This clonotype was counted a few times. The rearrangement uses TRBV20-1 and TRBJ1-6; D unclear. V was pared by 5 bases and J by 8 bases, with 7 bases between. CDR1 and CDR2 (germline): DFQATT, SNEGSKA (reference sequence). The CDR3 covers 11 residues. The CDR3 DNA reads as TGCAGTGCTTGGAAGGATTCACCCCTCCACTTT. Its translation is CSAWKDSPLHF.

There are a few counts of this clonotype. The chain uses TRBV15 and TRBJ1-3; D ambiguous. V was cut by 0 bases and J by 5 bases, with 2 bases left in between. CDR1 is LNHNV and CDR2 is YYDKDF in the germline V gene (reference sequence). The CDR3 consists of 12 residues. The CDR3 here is CATSRDRNTIYF. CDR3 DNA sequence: TGTGCCACCAGCAGAGACAGAAACACCATATATTTT.

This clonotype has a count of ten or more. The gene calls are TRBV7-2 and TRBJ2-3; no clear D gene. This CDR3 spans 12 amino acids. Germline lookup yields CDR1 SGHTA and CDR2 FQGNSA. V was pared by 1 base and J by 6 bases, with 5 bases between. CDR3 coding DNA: TGTGCCAGCAGCTTAGATCCCGATACGCAGTATTTT. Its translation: CASSLDPDTQYF.

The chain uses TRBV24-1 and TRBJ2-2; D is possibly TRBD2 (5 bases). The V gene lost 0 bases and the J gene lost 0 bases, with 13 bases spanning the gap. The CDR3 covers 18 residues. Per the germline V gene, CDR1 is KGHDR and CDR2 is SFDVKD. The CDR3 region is CATSDLGSRRSNTGELFF. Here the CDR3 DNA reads TGTGCCACCAGTGATTTGGGGAGTCGCAGGTCGAACACCGGGGAGCTGTTTTTT.

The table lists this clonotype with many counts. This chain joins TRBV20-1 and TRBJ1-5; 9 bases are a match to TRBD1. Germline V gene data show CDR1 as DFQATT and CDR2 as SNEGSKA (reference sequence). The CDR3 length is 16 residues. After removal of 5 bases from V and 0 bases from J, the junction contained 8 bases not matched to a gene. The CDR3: CSALRTGEDSNQPQHF. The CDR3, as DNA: TGCAGTGCTCTACGGACAGGGGAAGATAGCAATCAGCCCCAGCATTTT.

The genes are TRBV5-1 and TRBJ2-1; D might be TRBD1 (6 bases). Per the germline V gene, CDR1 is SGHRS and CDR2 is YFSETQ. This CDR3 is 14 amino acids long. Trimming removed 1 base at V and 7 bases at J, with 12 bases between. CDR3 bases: TGCGCCAGCAGCTTGCCCAGGGGTAGGAATGAGCAGTTCTTC. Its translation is CASSLPRGRNEQFF.

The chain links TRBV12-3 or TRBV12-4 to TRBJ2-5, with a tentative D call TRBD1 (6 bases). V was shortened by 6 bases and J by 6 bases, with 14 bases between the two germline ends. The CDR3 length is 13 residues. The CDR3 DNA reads TGTGCCAGCAGGCCTACAGGGAGAAAGACCCAGTACTTC. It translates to CASRPTGRKTQYF.

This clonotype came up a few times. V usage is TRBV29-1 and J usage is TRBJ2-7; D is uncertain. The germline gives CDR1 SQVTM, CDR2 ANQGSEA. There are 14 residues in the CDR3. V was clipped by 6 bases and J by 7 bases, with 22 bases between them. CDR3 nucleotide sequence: TGCAGCGTCCTGAAATTAAGGTATAGGAAAGAGCAGTACTTC. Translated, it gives CSVLKLRYRKEQYF.

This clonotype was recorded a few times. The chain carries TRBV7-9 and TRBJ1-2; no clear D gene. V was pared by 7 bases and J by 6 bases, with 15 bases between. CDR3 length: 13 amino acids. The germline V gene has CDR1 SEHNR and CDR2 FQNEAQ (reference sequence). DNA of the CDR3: TGTGCCAGCACCCTTACGGGTCGGGATGGCTACACCTTC. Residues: CASTLTGRDGYTF.

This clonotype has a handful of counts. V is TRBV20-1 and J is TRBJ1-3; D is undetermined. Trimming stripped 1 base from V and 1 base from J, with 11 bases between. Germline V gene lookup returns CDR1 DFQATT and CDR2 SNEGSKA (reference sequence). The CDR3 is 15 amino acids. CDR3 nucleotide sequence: TGCAGTGCTAGAGCGTTGTGGGAGTCTGGAAACACCATATATTTT. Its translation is CSARALWESGNTIYF.

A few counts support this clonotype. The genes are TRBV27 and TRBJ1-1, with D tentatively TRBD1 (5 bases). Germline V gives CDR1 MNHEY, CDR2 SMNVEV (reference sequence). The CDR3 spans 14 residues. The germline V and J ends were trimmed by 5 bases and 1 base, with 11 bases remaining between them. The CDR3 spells CASSPDRTNTEAFF. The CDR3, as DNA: TGTGCCAGCAGTCCAGACAGAACGAACACTGAAGCTTTCTTT.

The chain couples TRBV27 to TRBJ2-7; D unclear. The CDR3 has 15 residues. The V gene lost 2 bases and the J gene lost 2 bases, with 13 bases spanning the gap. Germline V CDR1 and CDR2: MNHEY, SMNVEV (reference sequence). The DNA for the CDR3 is TGTGCCAGCAGTTTAGTTTCAGAATCGACCTACGAGCAGTACTTC. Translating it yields CASSLVSESTYEQYF.

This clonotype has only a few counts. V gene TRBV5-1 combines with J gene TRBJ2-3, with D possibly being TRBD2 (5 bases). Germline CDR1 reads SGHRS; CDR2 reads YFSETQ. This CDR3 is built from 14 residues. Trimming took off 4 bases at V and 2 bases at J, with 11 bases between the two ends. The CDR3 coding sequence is TGCGCCAGCAGCAGGACCGGGAACACAGATACGCAGTATTTT. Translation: CASSRTGNTDTQYF. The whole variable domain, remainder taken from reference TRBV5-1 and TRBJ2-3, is KAGVTQTPRYLIKTRGQQVTLSCSPISGHRSVSWYQQTPGQGLQFLFEYFSETQRNKGNFPGRFSGRQFSNSRSEMNVSTLELGDSALYLCASSRTGNTDTQYFGPGTRLTVL.

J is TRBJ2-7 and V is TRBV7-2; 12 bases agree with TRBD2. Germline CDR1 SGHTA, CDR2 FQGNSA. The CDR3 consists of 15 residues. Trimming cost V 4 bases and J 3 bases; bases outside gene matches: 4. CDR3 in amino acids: CASSWTSGTHYEQYF. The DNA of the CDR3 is TGTGCCAGCAGCTGGACTAGCGGGACACACTACGAGCAGTACTTC.

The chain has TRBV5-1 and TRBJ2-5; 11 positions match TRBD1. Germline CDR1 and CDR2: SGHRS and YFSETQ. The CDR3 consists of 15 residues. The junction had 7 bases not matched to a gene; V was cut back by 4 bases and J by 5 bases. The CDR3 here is CASSKRDRGLETQYF. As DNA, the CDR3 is TGCGCCAGCAGCAAGAGGGACAGGGGGTTGGAGACCCAGTACTTC.

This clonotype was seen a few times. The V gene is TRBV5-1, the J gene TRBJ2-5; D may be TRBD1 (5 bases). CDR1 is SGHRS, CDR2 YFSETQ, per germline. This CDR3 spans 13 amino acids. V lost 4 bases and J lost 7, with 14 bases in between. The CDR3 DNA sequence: TGCGCCAGCAGCCGCGAACTCCAGGGGACCCAGTACTTC. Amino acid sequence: CASSRELQGTQYF.

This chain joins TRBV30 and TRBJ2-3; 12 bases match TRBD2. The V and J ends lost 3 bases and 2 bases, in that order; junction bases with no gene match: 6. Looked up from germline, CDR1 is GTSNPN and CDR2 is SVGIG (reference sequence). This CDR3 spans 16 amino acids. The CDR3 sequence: CAWSAGLAGHTDTQYF. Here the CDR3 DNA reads TGTGCCTGGAGCGCCGGACTAGCGGGGCACACAGATACGCAGTATTTT.

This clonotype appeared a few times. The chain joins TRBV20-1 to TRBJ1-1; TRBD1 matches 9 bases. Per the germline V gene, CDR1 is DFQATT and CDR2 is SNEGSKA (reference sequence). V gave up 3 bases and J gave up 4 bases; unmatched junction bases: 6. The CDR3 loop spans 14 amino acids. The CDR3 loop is CSARTGGGSTEAFF. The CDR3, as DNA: TGCAGTGCTAGGACAGGGGGTGGGAGCACTGAAGCTTTCTTT.

The CDR3 DNA sequence: TGTGCCATCAGTGCGGCGGATAGCAATCAGCCCCAGCATTTT. Protein: CAISAADSNQPQHF. The chain employs TRBV10-3 and TRBJ1-5; D unclear. The CDR3 loop spans 14 amino acids. CDR1 and CDR2 (germline): ENHRY, SYGVKD. Trimming cost V 4 bases and J 0 bases, with 7 bases left between them.